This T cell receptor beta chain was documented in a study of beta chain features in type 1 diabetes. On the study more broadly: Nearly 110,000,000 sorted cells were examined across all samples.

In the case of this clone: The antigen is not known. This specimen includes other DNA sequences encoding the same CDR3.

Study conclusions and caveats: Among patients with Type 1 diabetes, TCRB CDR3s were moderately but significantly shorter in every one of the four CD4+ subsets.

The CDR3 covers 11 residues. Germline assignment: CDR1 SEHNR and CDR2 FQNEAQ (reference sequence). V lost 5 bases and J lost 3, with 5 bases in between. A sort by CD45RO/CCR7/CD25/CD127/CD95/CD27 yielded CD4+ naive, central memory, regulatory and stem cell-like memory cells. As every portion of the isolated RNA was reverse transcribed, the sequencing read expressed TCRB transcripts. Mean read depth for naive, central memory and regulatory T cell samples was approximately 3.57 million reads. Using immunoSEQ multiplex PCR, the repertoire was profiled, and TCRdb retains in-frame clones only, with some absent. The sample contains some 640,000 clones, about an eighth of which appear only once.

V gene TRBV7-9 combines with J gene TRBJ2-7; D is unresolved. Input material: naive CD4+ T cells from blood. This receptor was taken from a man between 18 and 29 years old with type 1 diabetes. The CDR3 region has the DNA TGTGCCAGCAGCCCTCTCTACGAGCAGTACTTC. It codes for CASSPLYEQYF.